Listed below are T cell receptor beta chains from one sample, sequenced in a study of CD8+ T cells in alopecia areata. The assay was immunoSEQ multiplex PCR, and TCRdb's table has in-frame clones only and misses some. The data contain about 130,000 clones, 49% of them seen just once; the ten biggest clones take up over 15%. This specimen was CD8+ T cells sorted from blood, taken at week 0. Receptors originate from a human donor with alopecia areata. CDR3s include the opening cysteine and the closing phenylalanine or tryptophan. A D gene is named only where the DNA matches it firmly. Expanded clones are given a class, and other clones once, few, many or no size at all.

abundance: few; j_gene: TRBJ2-3; v_gene: TRBV2; d_gene: -; CDR3nt: TGTGCCAGCAGTGGGGGAGAGGGGACGCAGTATTTT; CDR3aa: CASSGGEGTQYF
abundance: -; j_gene: TRBJ2-7; v_gene: TRBV15; d_gene: -; CDR3nt: TGTGCCACCAGCCCAACAAGAAGCTACGAGCAGTACTTC; CDR3aa: CATSPTRSYEQYF
abundance: medium-sized; j_gene: TRBJ2-1; v_gene: TRBV19; d_gene: TRBD2; CDR3nt: TGTGCCAGCCATCCGGGGGGGATGAATGAGCAGTTCTTC; CDR3aa: CASHPGGMNEQFF
abundance: -; j_gene: TRBJ2-5; v_gene: TRBV19; d_gene: -; CDR3nt: TGTGCCAGTAGTTCCTGGGACGAAGAGACCCAGTACTTC; CDR3aa: CASSSWDEETQYF
abundance: few; j_gene: TRBJ2-2; v_gene: TRBV29-1; d_gene: -; CDR3nt: TGCAGCGCCCGTGCCGGGGAGCTGTTTTTT; CDR3aa: CSARAGELFF
abundance: -; j_gene: TRBJ2-1; v_gene: TRBV15; d_gene: TRBD1; CDR3nt: TGTGCCACCAGCGAACCCGGGACAGGGGTGGCTAGTGAGCAGTTCTTC; CDR3aa: CATSEPGTGVASEQFF
abundance: -; j_gene: TRBJ2-7; v_gene: TRBV5-1; d_gene: TRBD2; CDR3nt: TGCGCCAGCAGCTTGGCGCGGGGGGTCCGCTACGAGCAGTACTTC; CDR3aa: CASSLARGVRYEQYF
abundance: -; j_gene: TRBJ1-1; v_gene: TRBV5-1; d_gene: -; CDR3nt: TGCGCCAGCAGCCCGGAGCGGGGACGGAGCACTGAAGCTTTCTTT; CDR3aa: CASSPERGRSTEAFF
abundance: -; j_gene: TRBJ2-5; v_gene: TRBV18; d_gene: -; CDR3nt: TGTGCCAGCTCACCACTGAGGCTACGACAAGAGACCCAGTACTTC; CDR3aa: CASSPLRLRQETQYF
abundance: few; j_gene: TRBJ1-1; v_gene: TRBV23-1; d_gene: -; CDR3nt: TGCGCCAGCAGTCGCCCGACAGAGCGGACTGAAGCTTTCTTT; CDR3aa: CASSRPTERTEAFF
abundance: -; j_gene: TRBJ1-1; v_gene: TRBV27; d_gene: -; CDR3nt: TGTGCCAGCAGTTTATCGACATGGGCCAACACTGAAGCTTTCTTT; CDR3aa: CASSLSTWANTEAFF
abundance: -; j_gene: TRBJ2-6; v_gene: TRBV6-5; d_gene: -; CDR3nt: TGTGCCAGCAGTGAGGGGGCTGGGGCCAACGTCCTGACTTTC; CDR3aa: CASSEGAGANVLTF
abundance: once; j_gene: TRBJ2-1; v_gene: TRBV4-1; d_gene: TRBD1; CDR3nt: TGCGCCAGCAGTAGACAGGGGCTAGACAATGAGCAGTTCTTC; CDR3aa: CASSRQGLDNEQFF
abundance: -; j_gene: TRBJ2-7; v_gene: TRBV2; d_gene: TRBD1; CDR3nt: TGTGCCAGCAGCCCGGGACAGTTGGCCTACGAGCAGTACTTC; CDR3aa: CASSPGQLAYEQYF
abundance: few; j_gene: TRBJ1-5; v_gene: TRBV7-9; d_gene: -; CDR3nt: TGTGCCAGCAGAATCGGGCCTCTCAATCAGCCCCAGCATTTT; CDR3aa: CASRIGPLNQPQHF
abundance: few; j_gene: TRBJ2-1; v_gene: TRBV7-6; d_gene: -; CDR3nt: TGTGCCAGCAGCTTAGGGCCAGGGGGGGACAATGAGCAGTTCTTC; CDR3aa: CASSLGPGGDNEQFF
abundance: -; j_gene: TRBJ2-7; v_gene: TRBV5-1; d_gene: -; CDR3nt: TGCGCCAGCAGCTCCGACGTGGGGAGCGCTCCCTACGAGCAGTACTTC; CDR3aa: CASSSDVGSAPYEQYF
abundance: few; j_gene: TRBJ1-1; v_gene: TRBV30; d_gene: -; CDR3nt: TGTGCCGGGAGGGAAGTGCGGATGAACACTGAAGCTTTCTTT; CDR3aa: CAGREVRMNTEAFF
abundance: -; j_gene: TRBJ2-2; v_gene: TRBV7-2; d_gene: -; CDR3nt: TGTGCCAGCAGCTTAGTTCTGGGTTCTTATCTGCCCGGGGAGCTGTTTTTT; CDR3aa: CASSLVLGSYLPGELFF
abundance: -; j_gene: TRBJ2-4; v_gene: TRBV7-9; d_gene: -; CDR3nt: TGTGCCAGCAGCTTAGACATCGGGGTAGCCAAAAACATTCAGTACTTC; CDR3aa: CASSLDIGVAKNIQYF
abundance: -; j_gene: TRBJ2-7; v_gene: TRBV30; d_gene: -; CDR3nt: TGTGCCTGGAAAGACCCAAACTCCTACGAGCAGTACTTC; CDR3aa: CAWKDPNSYEQYF
abundance: -; j_gene: TRBJ2-5; v_gene: TRBV11-2; d_gene: -; CDR3nt: TGTGCCAGCAGCTTGAGGAGACAAGAGACCCAGTACTTC; CDR3aa: CASSLRRQETQYF
abundance: -; j_gene: TRBJ2-7; v_gene: TRBV6-1; d_gene: -; CDR3nt: TGTGCCAGCAGAGGGGGAGGGGGACGACGGTACGAGCAGTACTTC; CDR3aa: CASRGGGGRRYEQYF
abundance: few; j_gene: TRBJ1-2; v_gene: TRBV4-3; d_gene: TRBD1; CDR3nt: TGCGCCAGCAGCCAAGACCAAGGACAGGGGACCTATGGCTACACCTTC; CDR3aa: CASSQDQGQGTYGYTF
abundance: -; j_gene: TRBJ2-7; v_gene: TRBV4-1; d_gene: TRBD2; CDR3nt: TGCGCCAGCAGCCAAGATCTAGCGGACTACGAGCAGTACTTC; CDR3aa: CASSQDLADYEQYF
abundance: once; j_gene: TRBJ1-5; v_gene: TRBV9; d_gene: -; CDR3nt: TGTGCCAGCAGCGTGACAGATTACGATCAGCCCCAGCATTTT; CDR3aa: CASSVTDYDQPQHF
abundance: once; j_gene: TRBJ1-2; v_gene: TRBV7-2; d_gene: -; CDR3nt: TGTGCCAGCAGCTCTGGAGGGGCTTACTATGGCTACACCTTC; CDR3aa: CASSSGGAYYGYTF
abundance: -; j_gene: TRBJ1-2; v_gene: TRBV7-9; d_gene: TRBD1; CDR3nt: TGTGCCAGCAGCTTTGGGACAGGCTCTTATGGCTACACCTTC; CDR3aa: CASSFGTGSYGYTF
abundance: -; j_gene: TRBJ2-5; v_gene: TRBV27; d_gene: -; CDR3nt: TGTGCCAGCTGGGATGTGGGAGAGACCCAGTACTTC; CDR3aa: CASWDVGETQYF
abundance: -; j_gene: TRBJ2-7; v_gene: TRBV28; d_gene: -; CDR3nt: TGTGCCAGCCAAACTGGGGACGAGCAGTACTTC; CDR3aa: CASQTGDEQYF
abundance: few; j_gene: TRBJ1-1; v_gene: TRBV12-5; d_gene: -; CDR3nt: TGTGCTAGTGGTTTGGTTCTAGGCTCTGAAGCTTTCTTT; CDR3aa: CASGLVLGSEAFF
abundance: few; j_gene: TRBJ2-6; v_gene: TRBV13; d_gene: -; CDR3nt: TGTGCCAGCCACCGGAGGAGGGCTTCTGGGGCCAACGTCCTGACTTTC; CDR3aa: CASHRRRASGANVLTF
abundance: -; j_gene: TRBJ1-6; v_gene: TRBV2; d_gene: -; CDR3nt: TGTGCCAGCAGTGAACCGAAGTCGGTGGCAGGTTATAATTCACCCCTCCACTTT; CDR3aa: CASSEPKSVAGYNSPLHF
abundance: few; j_gene: TRBJ1-1; v_gene: TRBV29-1; d_gene: -; CDR3nt: TGCAGCGTTGATGCAGACATGAACACTGAAGCTTTCTTT; CDR3aa: CSVDADMNTEAFF
abundance: -; j_gene: TRBJ1-1; v_gene: TRBV7-6; d_gene: -; CDR3nt: TGTGCCAGCAGCTTATCAAAGGACGGGAACACTGAAGCTTTCTTT; CDR3aa: CASSLSKDGNTEAFF
abundance: -; j_gene: TRBJ1-5; v_gene: TRBV19; d_gene: -; CDR3nt: TGTGCCAGTAGTCCTTACAGGGACAATCAGCCCCAGCATTTT; CDR3aa: CASSPYRDNQPQHF
abundance: few; j_gene: TRBJ2-5; v_gene: TRBV5-5; d_gene: TRBD2; CDR3nt: TGTGCCAGCAGCTTGGGGTCTAGCGGGGGGGCTCTCCAAGAGACCCAGTACTTC; CDR3aa: CASSLGSSGGALQETQYF
abundance: -; j_gene: TRBJ1-1; v_gene: TRBV2; d_gene: -; CDR3nt: TGTGCCAGCACCCTCCAGGGTATTGAAGCTTTCTTT; CDR3aa: CASTLQGIEAFF
abundance: few; j_gene: TRBJ2-7; v_gene: TRBV25-1; d_gene: -; CDR3nt: TGTGCCAGCAGTGATTGGACAGCCACCTACGAGCAGTACTTC; CDR3aa: CASSDWTATYEQYF
abundance: -; j_gene: TRBJ2-7; v_gene: TRBV13; d_gene: -; CDR3nt: TGTGCCAGCAGCTTAGGTAGGGCCCTCTACGAGCAGTACTTC; CDR3aa: CASSLGRALYEQYF
abundance: -; j_gene: TRBJ2-7; v_gene: TRBV6-5; d_gene: -; CDR3nt: TGTGCCATTAACCAACCGGGCCCTACCTACGAGCAGTACTTC; CDR3aa: CAINQPGPTYEQYF